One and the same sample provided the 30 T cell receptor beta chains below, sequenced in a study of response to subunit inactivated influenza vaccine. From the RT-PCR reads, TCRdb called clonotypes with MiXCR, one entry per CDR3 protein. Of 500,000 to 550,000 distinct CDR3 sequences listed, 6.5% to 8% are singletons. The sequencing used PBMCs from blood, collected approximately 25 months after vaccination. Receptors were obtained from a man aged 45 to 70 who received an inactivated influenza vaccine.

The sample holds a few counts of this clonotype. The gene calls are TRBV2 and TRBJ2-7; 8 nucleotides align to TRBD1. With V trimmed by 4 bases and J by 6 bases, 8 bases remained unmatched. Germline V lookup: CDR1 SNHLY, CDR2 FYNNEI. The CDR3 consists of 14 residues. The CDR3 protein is CASSGTTGATEQYF. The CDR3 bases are TGTGCCAGCAGTGGCACGACAGGGGCAACCGAGCAGTACTTC.

CDR3 bases: TGTGCCAGCAGTTTACACCCCGGATGGACTAGCACAGATACGCAGTATTTT. Amino acid sequence: CASSLHPGWTSTDTQYF. The V gene is TRBV28, the J gene TRBJ2-3, with D possibly matching TRBD2 (5 bases). The V end lost 2 bases, the J end lost 0 bases, and 15 bases lay between the germline ends. This CDR3 contains 17 residues. Germline-derived CDR1 and CDR2 are MDHEN and SYDVKM.

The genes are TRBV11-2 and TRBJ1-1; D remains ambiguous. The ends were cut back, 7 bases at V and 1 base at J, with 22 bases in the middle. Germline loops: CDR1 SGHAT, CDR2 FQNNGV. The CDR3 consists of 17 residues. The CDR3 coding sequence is TGTGCCAGCATTCGAACCCTGACTGGGGTTACGAACACTGAAGCTTTCTTT. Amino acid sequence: CASIRTLTGVTNTEAFF.

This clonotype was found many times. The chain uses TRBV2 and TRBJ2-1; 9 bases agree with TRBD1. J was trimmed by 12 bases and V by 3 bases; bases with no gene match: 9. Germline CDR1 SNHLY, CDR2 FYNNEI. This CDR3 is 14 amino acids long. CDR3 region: CASSDEGQGMGQFF. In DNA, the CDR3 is TGTGCCAGCAGTGATGAAGGACAGGGGATGGGGCAGTTCTTC.

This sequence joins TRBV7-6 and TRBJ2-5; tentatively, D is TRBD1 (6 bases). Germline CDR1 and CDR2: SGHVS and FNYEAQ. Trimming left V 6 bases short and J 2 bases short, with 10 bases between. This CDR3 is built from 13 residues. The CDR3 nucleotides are TGTGCCAGCAGTCGGGACATTCAAGAGACCCAGTACTTC. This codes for CASSRDIQETQYF.

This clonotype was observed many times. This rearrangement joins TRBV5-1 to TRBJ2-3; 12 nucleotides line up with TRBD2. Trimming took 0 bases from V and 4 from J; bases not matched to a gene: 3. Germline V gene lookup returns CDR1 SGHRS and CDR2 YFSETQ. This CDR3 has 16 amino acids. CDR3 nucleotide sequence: TGCGCCAGCAGCTTGGGAAGACTAGCGGGAGCAGATACGCAGTATTTT. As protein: CASSLGRLAGADTQYF.

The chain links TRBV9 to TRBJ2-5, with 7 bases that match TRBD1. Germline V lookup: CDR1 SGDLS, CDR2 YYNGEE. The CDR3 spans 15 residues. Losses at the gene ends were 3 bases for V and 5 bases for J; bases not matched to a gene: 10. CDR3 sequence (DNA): TGTGCCAGCAGCGCTCAGGGGGTCTCTTTGGAGACCCAGTACTTC. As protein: CASSAQGVSLETQYF.

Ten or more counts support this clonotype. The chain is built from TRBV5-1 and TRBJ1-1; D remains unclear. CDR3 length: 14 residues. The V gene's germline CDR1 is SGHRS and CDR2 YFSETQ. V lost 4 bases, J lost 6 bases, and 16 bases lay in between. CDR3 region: CASSLKFGWPEAFF. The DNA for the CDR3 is TGCGCCAGCAGCCTTAAGTTCGGATGGCCTGAAGCTTTCTTT.

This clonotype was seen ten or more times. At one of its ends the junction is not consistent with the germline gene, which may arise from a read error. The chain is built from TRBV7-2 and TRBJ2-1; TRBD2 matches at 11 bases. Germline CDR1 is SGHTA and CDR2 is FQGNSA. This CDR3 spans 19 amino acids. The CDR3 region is CASTLAPTSGGRPYNEQFF. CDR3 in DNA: TGTGCCAGCACCTTAGCCCCCACTAGCGGGGGACGACCTTACAATGAGCAGTTCTTC.

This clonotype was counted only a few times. The CDR3 spells CASSLDGGDSYEQYF. CDR3 nucleotides: TGTGCCAGCAGTTTAGACGGTGGAGACTCCTACGAGCAGTACTTC. The V call is TRBV12-3 or TRBV12-4, the J call TRBJ2-7, with D uncertain. CDR3 length equals 15 residues. V lost 1 base and J 0 bases, leaving 10 bases between the germline ends.

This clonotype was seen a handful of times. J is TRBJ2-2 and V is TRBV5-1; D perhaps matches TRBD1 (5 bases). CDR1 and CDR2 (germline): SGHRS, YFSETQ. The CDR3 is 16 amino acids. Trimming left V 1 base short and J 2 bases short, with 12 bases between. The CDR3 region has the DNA TGCGCCAGCAGCTTGCTCGGAAGGGGAAACACCGGGGAGCTGTTTTTT. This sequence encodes CASSLLGRGNTGELFF.

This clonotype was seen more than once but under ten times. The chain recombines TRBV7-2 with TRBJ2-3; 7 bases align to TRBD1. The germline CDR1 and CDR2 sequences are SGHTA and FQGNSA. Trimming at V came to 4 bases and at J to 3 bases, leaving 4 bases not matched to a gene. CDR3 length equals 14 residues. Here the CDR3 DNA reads TGTGCCAGCAGCTCAAGACAGGGAACAGATACGCAGTATTTT. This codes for CASSSRQGTDTQYF.

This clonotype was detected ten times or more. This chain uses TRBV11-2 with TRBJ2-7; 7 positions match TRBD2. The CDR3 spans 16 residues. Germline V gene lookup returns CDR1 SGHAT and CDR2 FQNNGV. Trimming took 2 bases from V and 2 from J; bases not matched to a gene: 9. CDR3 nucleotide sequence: TGTGCCAGCAGCTTATACGGGGGGTACCGAACCTACGAGCAGTACTTC. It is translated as CASSLYGGYRTYEQYF.

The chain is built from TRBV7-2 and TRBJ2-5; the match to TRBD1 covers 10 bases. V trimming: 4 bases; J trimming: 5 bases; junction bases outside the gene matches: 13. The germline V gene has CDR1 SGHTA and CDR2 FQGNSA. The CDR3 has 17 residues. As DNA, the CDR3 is TGTGCCAGCAGCTCAGCCCCCGGGACAGGGGACGAGGAGACCCAGTACTTC. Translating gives CASSSAPGTGDEETQYF.

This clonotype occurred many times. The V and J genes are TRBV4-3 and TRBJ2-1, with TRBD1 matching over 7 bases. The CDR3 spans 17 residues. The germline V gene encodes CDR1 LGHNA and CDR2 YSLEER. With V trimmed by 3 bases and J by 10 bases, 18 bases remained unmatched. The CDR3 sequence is CASSQITGVVGEGEQFF. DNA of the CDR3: TGCGCCAGCAGCCAGATCACAGGGGTGGTCGGGGAAGGGGAGCAGTTCTTC.

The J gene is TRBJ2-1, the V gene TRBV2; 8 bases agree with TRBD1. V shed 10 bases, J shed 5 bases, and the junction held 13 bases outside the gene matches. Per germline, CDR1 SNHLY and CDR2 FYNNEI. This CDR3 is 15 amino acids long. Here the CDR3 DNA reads TGTGCCATTCTAACTTCGCGGACAGGGCACAATGAGCAGTTCTTC. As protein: CAILTSRTGHNEQFF.

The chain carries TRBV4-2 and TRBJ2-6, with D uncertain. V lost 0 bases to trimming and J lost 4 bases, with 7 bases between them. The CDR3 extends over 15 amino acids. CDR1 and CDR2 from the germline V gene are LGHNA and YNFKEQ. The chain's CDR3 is CASSQDLGGANVLTF. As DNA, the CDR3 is TGTGCCAGCAGCCAAGACCTCGGAGGGGCCAACGTCCTGACTTTC.

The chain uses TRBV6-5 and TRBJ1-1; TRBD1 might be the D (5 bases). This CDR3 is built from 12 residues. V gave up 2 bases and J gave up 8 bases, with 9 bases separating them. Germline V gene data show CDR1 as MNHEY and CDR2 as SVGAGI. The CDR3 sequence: CASSYAGLEAFF. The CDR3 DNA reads TGTGCCAGCAGTTACGCGGGGCTCGAAGCTTTCTTT.

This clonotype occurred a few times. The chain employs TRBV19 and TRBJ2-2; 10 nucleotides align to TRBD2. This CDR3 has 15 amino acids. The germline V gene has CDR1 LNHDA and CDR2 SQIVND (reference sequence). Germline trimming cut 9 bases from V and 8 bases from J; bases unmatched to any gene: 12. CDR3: CASTRERGGQGELFF. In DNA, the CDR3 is TGTGCCAGCACGAGGGAGCGGGGGGGCCAGGGGGAGCTGTTTTTT.

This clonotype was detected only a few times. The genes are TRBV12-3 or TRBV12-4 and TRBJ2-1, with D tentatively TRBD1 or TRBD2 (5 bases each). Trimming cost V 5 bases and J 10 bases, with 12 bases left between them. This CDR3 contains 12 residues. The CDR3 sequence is CASSVGTPEQFF. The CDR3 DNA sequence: TGTGCCAGCAGTGTGGGGACCCCGGAGCAGTTCTTC.

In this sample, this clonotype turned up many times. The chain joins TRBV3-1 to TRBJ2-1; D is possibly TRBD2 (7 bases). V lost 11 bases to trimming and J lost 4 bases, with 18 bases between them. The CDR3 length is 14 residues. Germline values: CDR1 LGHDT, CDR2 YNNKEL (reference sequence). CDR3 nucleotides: TGTGCCGCCCGGGGGGCCGCGCCTTACAATGAGCAGTTCTTC. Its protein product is CAARGAAPYNEQFF.

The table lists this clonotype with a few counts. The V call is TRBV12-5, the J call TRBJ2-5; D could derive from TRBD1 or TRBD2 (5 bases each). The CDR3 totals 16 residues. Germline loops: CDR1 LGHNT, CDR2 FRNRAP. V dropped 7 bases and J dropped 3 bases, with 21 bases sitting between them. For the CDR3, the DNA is TGTGCTAGTGCCTTCTCCGGGGCTAGCTGGGAAGAGACCCAGTACTTC. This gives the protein CASAFSGASWEETQYF.

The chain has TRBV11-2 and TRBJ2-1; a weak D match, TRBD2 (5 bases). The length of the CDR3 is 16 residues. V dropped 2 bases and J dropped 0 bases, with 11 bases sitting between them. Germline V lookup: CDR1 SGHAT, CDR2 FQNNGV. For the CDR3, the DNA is TGTGCCAGCAGCTTAACGGTGGGGAGCTCCTACAATGAGCAGTTCTTC. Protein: CASSLTVGSSYNEQFF.

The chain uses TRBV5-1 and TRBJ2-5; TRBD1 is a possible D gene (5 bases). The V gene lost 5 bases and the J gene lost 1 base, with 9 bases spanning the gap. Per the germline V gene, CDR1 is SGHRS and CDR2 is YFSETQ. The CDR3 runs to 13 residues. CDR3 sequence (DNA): TGCGCCAGCAGTGAGCAGGGCCAAGAGACCCAGTACTTC. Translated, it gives CASSEQGQETQYF.

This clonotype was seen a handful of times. The CDR3 is CASSPTPGLAQYF. CDR3 DNA: TGCGCCAGCAGCCCCACCCCGGGACTAGCGCAGTATTTT. The chain has TRBV4-3 and TRBJ2-3; TRBD2 matches 8 bases. V dropped 4 bases and J dropped 10; count of bases not matched to a gene: 7. CDR3 size: 13 residues. From germline, CDR1 is LGHNA and CDR2 YSLEER.

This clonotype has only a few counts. As DNA, the CDR3 is TGTGCCAGCAGCTTATCGCCCGAAGTTAATCCCCAGTACTTC. It encodes CASSLSPEVNPQYF. This chain links TRBV7-2 with TRBJ2-7; D gene ambiguous. V gave up 2 bases and J gave up 10 bases, with 18 bases separating them. From germline, CDR1 is SGHTA and CDR2 FQGNSA. The CDR3 length is 14 residues.

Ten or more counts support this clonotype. The CDR3 nucleotides read TGCAGTGCTAGGGGTAGAAGCTCCTATAATTCACCCCTCCACTTT. Translated, it gives CSARGRSSYNSPLHF. The chain couples TRBV20-1 to TRBJ1-6; D is undetermined. CDR1 DFQATT and CDR2 SNEGSKA come from the germline V gene (reference sequence). The V end lost 3 bases, the J end lost 0 bases, and 9 bases lay between the germline ends. This CDR3 spans 15 amino acids.

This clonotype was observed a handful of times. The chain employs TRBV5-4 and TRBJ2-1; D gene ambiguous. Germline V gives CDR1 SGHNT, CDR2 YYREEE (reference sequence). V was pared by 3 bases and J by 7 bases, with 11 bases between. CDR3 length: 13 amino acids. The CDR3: CASSSRDGNEQFF. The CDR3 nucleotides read TGTGCCAGCAGCTCCCGTGATGGGAATGAGCAGTTCTTC.

The DNA for the CDR3 is TGCAGTGCTAGAGGAGGTAAAAGGGGGCGGCTCTACGAGCAGTACTTC. Translated, it gives CSARGGKRGRLYEQYF. The rearrangement links TRBV20-1 to TRBJ2-7; TRBD1 matches at 7 bases. The CDR3 runs to 16 residues. The ends lost 1 base at V and 3 bases at J; junction bases unmatched: 12. CDR1 and CDR2 (germline): DFQATT, SNEGSKA (reference sequence).

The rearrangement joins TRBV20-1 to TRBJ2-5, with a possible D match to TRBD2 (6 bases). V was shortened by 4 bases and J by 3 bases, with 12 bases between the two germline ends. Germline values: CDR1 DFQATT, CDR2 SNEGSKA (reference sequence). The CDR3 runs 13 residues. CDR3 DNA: TGCAGTGCTATTTCTAGCGCAAAAGAGACCCAGTACTTC. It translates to CSAISSAKETQYF.